Each of the 5 T cell receptor beta chains below was sequenced from the same sample in a study of cytomegalovirus exposure and HLA in healthy donors. This PCR relied on a set of 60 Vbeta primers and 13 Jbeta primers. Measured with immunoSEQ multiplex PCR; TCRdb has only the in-frame clones, and not every one. The sample records tens of thousands of clones, almost 70% being singletons. The sequencing input was PBMCs. These receptors all come from a man aged 35 to 55 in good health and CMV-seropositive.

The chain is built from TRBV5-1 and TRBJ2-3; TRBD1 agrees at 7 bases. CDR1 is SGHRS, CDR2 YFSETQ, per germline. Losses at the gene ends were 7 bases for V and 4 bases for J; bases not matched to a gene: 12. The CDR3 covers 15 residues. CDR3 DNA: TGCGCCAGCCAGCGAGAGACAGGGTTTTCAGATACGCAGTATTTT. Its translation: CASQRETGFSDTQYF. Full variable domain (rest looked up from reference TRBV5-1 and TRBJ2-3): KAGVTQTPRYLIKTRGQQVTLSCSPISGHRSVSWYQQTPGQGLQFLFEYFSETQRNKGNFPGRFSGRQFSNSRSEMNVSTLELGDSALYLCASQRETGFSDTQYFGPGTRLTVL.

The chain has TRBV19 and TRBJ2-5, with TRBD2 as a possible D gene (6 bases). Germline CDR1 is LNHDA and CDR2 is SQIVND (reference sequence). The CDR3 runs 15 residues. Trimming cost V 5 bases and J 3 bases, with 16 bases left between them. In nucleotides, the CDR3 is TGTGCCAGTAGTGATATAGGGACTGGCAAAGAGACCCAGTACTTC. This gives the protein CASSDIGTGKETQYF.

The chain carries TRBV9 and TRBJ2-1; 9 bases map to TRBD2. V trimming: 7 bases; J trimming: 7 bases; junction bases outside the gene matches: 12. Germline V gene sequence: CDR1 SGDLS, CDR2 YYNGEE. This CDR3 has 15 amino acids. The chain's CDR3 is CASERGAGGGNEQFF. The CDR3 nucleotides read TGTGCCAGCGAGCGGGGGGCGGGAGGAGGTAATGAGCAGTTCTTC. The full variable domain, rest sourced from reference TRBV9 and TRBJ2-1, is DSGVTQTPKHLITATGQRVTLRCSPRSGDLSVYWYQQSLDQGLQFLIQYYNGEERAKGNILERFSAQQFPDLHSELNLSSLELGDSALYFCASERGAGGGNEQFFGPGTRLTVL.

This chain's CDR3 is CASSAQGSSREQYF. CDR3 sequence (DNA): TGTGCCAGCAGTGCACAGGGTTCTAGTAGGGAGCAGTACTTC. J is TRBJ2-7 and V is TRBV2, with a weak D call TRBD1 (6 bases). CDR1 and CDR2 (germline): SNHLY, FYNNEI. V gave up 4 bases and J gave up 7 bases, with 17 bases separating them. The CDR3 length is 14 residues.

This clone was observed a handful of times. The DNA for the CDR3 is TGTGCCAGCAGCGTGGGCTGGTCCTCCTATGGCTACACCTTC. Its protein product is CASSVGWSSYGYTF. The chain links TRBV7-9 to TRBJ1-2; D is unresolved. This CDR3 is built from 14 residues. Trimming removed 5 bases at V and 4 bases at J, with 14 bases between. Germline assignment: CDR1 SEHNR and CDR2 FQNEAQ (reference sequence).